This T cell receptor (beta chain) was recorded in a study of CD8+ T cells in alopecia areata. Study-wide context: Graft recipients were approximately 6-11-week-old female C3H/HeJ mice, and donor skin originated from roughly 6-13-month-old C3H/HeJ mice with spontaneous alopecia. Findings and caveats of the study: The study found higher clonality in lesional than normal scalp, especially in alopecia totalis/universalis. Scalp repertoires also include resident alphabeta T cells from normal skin. Patients displayed less clarity in TCR sharing than mice, a finding possibly related to HLA.

As to this clone: Its antigen is not known. Gene labels here are mouse ones. The CDR3 end lies 4 residues beyond the end of the read and is filled in from the germline J gene. Other DNA sequences within the sample encode an identical CDR3.

V shed 1 base and J shed 0 bases, with 7 bases lying between them. Germline V CDR1 and CDR2: NSHNY, SYGAGN. This CDR3 comprises 15 residues. Researchers sorted pooled cutaneous lymph node cells on the basis of CD4, CD8alpha, NKG2D, NKG2ACE and other markers. Extracted RNA was reverse transcribed into cDNA, the sequencing template. This table comes from immunoSEQ multiplex PCR, and its TCRdb copy is limited to in-frame clones, with some not included. Observed in the sample are more than 250,000 clones, none of them singletons. The sequencing input was CD4+ T cells sorted from a lymph node. This receptor was identified in a C3H/HeJ mouse with alopecia areata. The mouse line has the MHC haplotype H2-k. This chain links TRBV13-1 with TRBJ2-2, with D possibly TRBD2 on 5 matching bases. CDR3 loop: CASSDLGSNTGQLYF. The CDR3 bases that were read are TGTGCCAGCAGTGATCTGGGATCAAACACCGGG.